Here is one TCR beta chain with its context. Germline V lookup: CDR1 MGHDK, CDR2 SYGVNS. Between the trimmed V and J ends, which lost 2 bases and 8 bases, there was a span of 10 bases. The CDR3 extends over 14 amino acids. These data originate in a study of CD8 T cells in Susac syndrome. Random hexamers served to reverse transcribe about 0.5 to 1 ug RNA. TCRdb redid the calling of the immunoSEQ multiplex PCR reads with MiXCR, one entry per CDR3 protein. The data contain under 200,000 distinct CDR3 sequences, around 94% of them singletons. The T cells that were sequenced for TCR beta were CD8+ and CD4+ cells from blood. The control participants were healthy donors, and these controls were matched with respect to both age and sex.

The chain has TRBV25-1 and TRBJ1-6; D unresolved. The sequence came from a human donor in good health. The source material was CD4+ T cells from PBMCs. This CDR3 reads CASSEEGLYSPLHF. CDR3 DNA sequence: TGTGCCAGCAGTGAAGAGGGCCTTTATTCACCCCTCCACTTT.